A single sample gave rise to the 30 T cell receptor beta chains below, sequenced in a study of blood T cells in healthy people across ages. Through a sample-barcoded 5' primer and a J-beta primer mix, a second PCR was run for roughly 6 to 12 cycles. A single record per CDR3 protein comes from TCRdb applying MiXCR to the 5' RACE reads. This sample has 700,000 to 950,000 distinct CDR3 sequences, with roughly 60% found just once. The specimen sequenced was blood. The source is a man aged 30-40 years in good health.

This sequence joins TRBV12-3 or TRBV12-4 and TRBJ2-1; 9 bases align to TRBD1. The CDR3 runs to 19 residues. Trimming at V came to 8 bases and at J to 0 bases, leaving 17 bases not matched to a gene. CDR3 sequence (DNA): TGTGCCAGCGCGTCTCGGGGACAGGGTATAACAAGCTCCTACAATGAGCAGTTCTTC. Translating it yields CASASRGQGITSSYNEQFF.

V and J are TRBV18 and TRBJ2-5; D not certain. The J call may be in error: the DNA end matches TRBJ2-7 better. The V gene's germline CDR1 is KGHSH and CDR2 LQKENI. This CDR3 contains 15 residues. CDR3 coding DNA: TGTGCCAGCTCACCAGTTTCCCAGGCTCTCTACGAGCAGTACTTC. Translated: CASSPVSQALYEQYF.

The chain employs TRBV7-2 and TRBJ2-5, with 10 nucleotides matching TRBD2. CDR3 size: 14 residues. V shed 10 bases, J shed 11 bases, and the junction held 16 bases outside the gene matches. CDR1 is SGHTA, CDR2 FQGNSA, per germline. The CDR3 region has the DNA TGTGCCATCTCGCCGGGACTAGCGTCCCATGAGCAGTACTTC. This encodes CAISPGLASHEQYF.

This clonotype was seen at least ten times. The genes are TRBV7-2 and TRBJ2-3; no reliable D call. CDR3 length: 13 amino acids. Germline CDR1 and CDR2: SGHTA and FQGNSA. The germline V and J ends were trimmed by 1 base and 1 base, with 3 bases remaining between them. The CDR3 bases are TGTGCCAGCAGCTTAGATCGCACAGATACGCAGTATTTT. It yields the protein CASSLDRTDTQYF.

The rearrangement links TRBV6-2 or TRBV6-3 to TRBJ2-7, with D perhaps TRBD1 (5 bases). V was trimmed by 11 bases and J by 2 bases, leaving 16 bases between them. The CDR3 sequence is 13 residues long. Germline assignment: CDR1 MNHEY and CDR2 SVGEGT. The CDR3 DNA follows: TGTGCCTCCAGGGATCTCCCCCCCTACGAGCAGTACTTC. It translates to CASRDLPPYEQYF.

This clonotype has a single count. The chain has TRBV7-2 and TRBJ2-1; 7 bases align to TRBD2. V shed 3 bases and J 4 bases; nucleotides not matched to a gene: 15. The CDR3 totals 18 residues. Germline V gives CDR1 SGHTA, CDR2 FQGNSA. As DNA, the CDR3 is TGTGCCAGCAGCTTTGTTGGCGGGAGCTGGATAGAATACAATGAGCAGTTCTTC. This codes for CASSFVGGSWIEYNEQFF.

As regards this clonotype: This may come from a read error, since a much larger clone is one base off. This chain uses TRBV28 with TRBJ2-7, with 16 positions matching TRBD2. The germline CDR1 and CDR2 sequences are MDHEN and SYDVKM. CDR3 length: 17 amino acids. The V segment lost 2 bases and the J segment 12 bases; nucleotides outside the gene matches: 13. For the CDR3, the DNA is TGTGCCAGCAGTTTAGCCCCCGGGACTAGCGGGAGGGCCAGGCGGTACTTC. Its protein product is CASSLAPGTSGRARRYF.

This clonotype was seen more than once but under ten times. This chain uses TRBV7-9 with TRBJ1-1; D gene uncertain. The CDR3 has 15 residues. Trimming took 1 base from V and 3 from J, leaving 12 bases between them. From germline, CDR1 is SEHNR and CDR2 FQNEAQ (reference sequence). CDR3 bases: TGTGCCAGCAGCTTAGGCGAGGGAGAGGACACTGAAGCTTTCTTT. Protein product: CASSLGEGEDTEAFF.

The chain couples TRBV29-1 to TRBJ1-2; the match to TRBD1 covers 9 bases. After removal of 0 bases from V and 10 bases from J, the junction contained 6 bases not matched to a gene. The CDR3 length is 13 residues. The V gene's germline CDR1 is SQVTM and CDR2 ANQGSEA. The CDR3 DNA reads TGCAGCGTTGAAGATCAGGACAGGGGTCCCTACACCTTC. Its translation is CSVEDQDRGPYTF.

J is TRBJ2-7 and V is TRBV3-1, with a tentative D call TRBD2 (6 bases). The length of the CDR3 is 15 residues. Trimming pared 7 bases from V and 2 bases from J, leaving 18 bases between. Germline V gene lookup returns CDR1 LGHDT and CDR2 YNNKEL (reference sequence). The chain's CDR3 is CASTSGLANAYEQYF. For the CDR3, the DNA is TGTGCCAGCACCTCAGGGCTAGCGAACGCCTACGAGCAGTACTTC.

This clonotype appeared many times. The J gene is TRBJ2-1, the V gene TRBV6-6; no clear D. CDR3 size: 11 residues. V lost 3 bases and J 5 bases, leaving 2 bases between the germline ends. Looked up from germline, CDR1 is MNHNY and CDR2 is SVGAGI (reference sequence). The CDR3: CASSYNNEQFF. DNA for the CDR3: TGTGCCAGCAGTTATAACAATGAGCAGTTCTTC.

The chain employs TRBV5-1 and TRBJ2-5; D possibly matches TRBD1 or TRBD2 (7 bases each). The V gene's germline CDR1 is SGHRS and CDR2 YFSETQ. The CDR3 length is 11 residues. Trimming took off 5 bases at V and 11 bases at J, with 13 bases between the two ends. The CDR3 DNA is TGCGCCAGCAGAGACAGGGAGGGGCAGTACTTC. It yields the protein CASRDREGQYF. Filled out from reference TRBV5-1 and TRBJ2-5, the complete variable domain reads KAGVTQTPRYLIKTRGQQVTLSCSPISGHRSVSWYQQTPGQGLQFLFEYFSETQRNKGNFPGRFSGRQFSNSRSEMNVSTLELGDSALYLCASRDREGQYFGPGTRLLVL.

V is TRBV29-1 and J is TRBJ2-1; 8 bases align to TRBD2. The CDR3 contains 15 residues. V was pared by 1 base and J by 7 bases, with 9 bases of the junction left unmatched. CDR1 is SQVTM and CDR2 is ANQGSEA in the germline V gene. The CDR3 sequence: CSVEGGSGDVNEQFF. CDR3 sequence (DNA): TGCAGCGTTGAAGGCGGTAGCGGGGACGTAAATGAGCAGTTCTTC.

The chain joins TRBV27 to TRBJ2-1, with no clear D. CDR3 length equals 17 residues. Germline-derived CDR1 and CDR2 are MNHEY and SMNVEV (reference sequence). V was shortened by 0 bases and J by 7 bases, with 19 bases between the two germline ends. In nucleotides, the CDR3 is TGTGCCAGCAGTTTATCCTTTCCACCTGCCGTCCCAAATGAGCAGTTCTTC. Translated, it gives CASSLSFPPAVPNEQFF.

The chain joins TRBV3-1 to TRBJ1-1; no definite D call. The CDR3 contains 14 residues. Germline V gene data show CDR1 as LGHDT and CDR2 as YNNKEL (reference sequence). With 1 base removed from V and 5 bases from J, the gap between germline ends came to 11 bases. DNA of the CDR3: TGTGCCAGCAGCCAAGCCCCGGGTAGGACTGAAGCTTTCTTT. It codes for CASSQAPGRTEAFF.

This sequence joins TRBV7-2 and TRBJ2-6; D is unclear. In germline, CDR1 is SGHTA, CDR2 FQGNSA. Trimming cost V 8 bases and J 3 bases, with 8 bases left between them. The CDR3 is 13 residues long. The CDR3 sequence: CASGWYGANVLTF. CDR3 nucleotides: TGTGCCAGCGGGTGGTATGGGGCCAACGTCCTGACTTTC. Drawing the rest from reference TRBV7-2 and TRBJ2-6, the complete variable domain is GAGVSQSPSNKVTEKGKDVELRCDPISGHTALYWYRQSLGQGLEFLIYFQGNSAPDKSGLPSDRFSAERTGGSVSTLTIQRTQQEDSAVYLCASGWYGANVLTFGAGSRLTVL.

V is TRBV4-2 and J is TRBJ2-3, with no clear D. The CDR3 length is 15 residues. V shed 6 bases and J shed 3 bases, with 16 bases lying between them. The germline V gene encodes CDR1 LGHNA and CDR2 YNFKEQ. In DNA form, the CDR3 reads TGTGCCAGCAGACAATCTTCACTGGGGACAGATACGCAGTATTTT. Its protein is CASRQSSLGTDTQYF.

The chain recombines TRBV9 with TRBJ2-4, with D maybe TRBD2 (5 bases). The closer fit of TRBJ2-7 to the DNA end suggests the J call may be wrong. The CDR3 loop spans 15 amino acids. The germline V gene has CDR1 SGDLS and CDR2 YYNGEE. CDR3 in amino acids: CASSPGSSSPYEQYF. The CDR3 DNA reads as TGTGCCAGCAGCCCCGGTTCTAGCAGCCCCTACGAGCAGTACTTC.

This chain links TRBV6-2 or TRBV6-3 with TRBJ2-7, with D uncertain. V was cut by 2 bases and J by 6 bases, with 8 bases left in between. The CDR3 runs to 12 residues. Germline V CDR1 and CDR2: MNHEY, SVGEGT. The CDR3 region has the DNA TGTGCCAGCAGTTACGGAAGCACCGAGCAGTACTTC. It codes for CASSYGSTEQYF.

In its sample, this clonotype was seen a few times. This chain links TRBV4-3 with TRBJ2-3; D is unclear. The length of the CDR3 is 14 residues. Trimming took off 1 base at V and 10 bases at J, with 15 bases between the two ends. Per the germline V gene, CDR1 is LGHNA and CDR2 is YSLEER. CDR3 in DNA: TGCGCCAGCAGCCAAGCCCGATCGGCCTCTGCGCAGTATTTT. Translation: CASSQARSASAQYF.

This clonotype has only a few counts. The V call is TRBV24-1, the J call TRBJ2-5, with D tentatively TRBD1 (5 bases). Germline-derived CDR1 and CDR2 are KGHDR and SFDVKD. The ends were cut back, 3 bases at V and 5 bases at J, with 18 bases in the middle. The CDR3 has 16 amino acids. In nucleotides, the CDR3 is TGTGCCACCAGTGATACCCTAGGAATGGGGCTCGAGACCCAGTACTTC. It encodes CATSDTLGMGLETQYF.

There are a few counts of this clonotype. The chain carries TRBV18 and TRBJ2-7; D is unclear. This CDR3 contains 14 residues. Trimming cost V 3 bases and J 4 bases, with 13 bases left between them. Looked up from germline, CDR1 is KGHSH and CDR2 is LQKENI. This CDR3 reads CASSPLVRPYEQYF. CDR3 bases: TGTGCCAGCTCACCCCTCGTCAGACCTTACGAGCAGTACTTC.

This clonotype was recorded only once. V usage is TRBV3-1 and J usage is TRBJ2-1; D is uncertain. Per germline, CDR1 LGHDT and CDR2 YNNKEL (reference sequence). The CDR3 runs to 13 residues. Trimming removed 4 bases from V and 4 bases from J, with 8 bases in between. The chain's CDR3 is CASSLISYNEQFF. The DNA for the CDR3 is TGTGCCAGCAGCCTGATCTCATACAATGAGCAGTTCTTC.

J is TRBJ1-1 and V is TRBV5-1; 11 nucleotides agree with TRBD1. Per germline, CDR1 SGHRS and CDR2 YFSETQ. The trim removed 5 bases at V and 4 bases at J, leaving 7 bases unmatched. CDR3 size: 15 residues. CDR3: CASRPPGTGGTEAFF. The DNA for the CDR3 is TGCGCCAGCAGACCTCCCGGGACAGGGGGCACTGAAGCTTTCTTT. Based on the CDR3 plus reference TRBV5-1 and TRBJ1-1, the full variable domain is KAGVTQTPRYLIKTRGQQVTLSCSPISGHRSVSWYQQTPGQGLQFLFEYFSETQRNKGNFPGRFSGRQFSNSRSEMNVSTLELGDSALYLCASRPPGTGGTEAFFGQGTRLTVV.

This chain joins TRBV25-1 and TRBJ2-1; weak D call: TRBD2 (5 bases). Germline CDR1 reads MGHDK; CDR2 reads SYGVNS. V was shortened by 2 bases and J by 7 bases, with 9 bases between the two germline ends. The CDR3 length is 13 residues. CDR3 protein: CASSEGLTNEQFF. The CDR3 DNA sequence: TGTGCCAGCAGTGAAGGACTCACTAATGAGCAGTTCTTC. The full variable domain, completed using reference TRBV25-1 and TRBJ2-1, is EADIYQTPRYLVIGTGKKITLECSQTMGHDKMYWYQQDPGMELHLIHYSYGVNSTEKGDLSSESTVSRIRTEHFPLTLESARPSHTSQYLCASSEGLTNEQFFGPGTRLTVL.

This sequence joins TRBV20-1 and TRBJ1-5; D ambiguous. The CDR3 sequence is 15 residues long. Trimming removed 3 bases at V and 6 bases at J, with 18 bases between. CDR1 is DFQATT and CDR2 is SNEGSKA in the germline V gene (reference sequence). The CDR3 region has the DNA TGCAGTGCTAGCGACACGAGGGCGGATCGTCAGCCCCAGCATTTT. Translating gives CSASDTRADRQPQHF.

The rearrangement joins TRBV5-1 to TRBJ2-5, with a weak D call TRBD1 (5 bases). V was cut by 1 base and J by 2 bases, with 12 bases left in between. The CDR3 covers 15 residues. CDR1 is SGHRS and CDR2 is YFSETQ in the germline V gene. CDR3 in amino acids: CASSLKGMMQETQYF. The DNA of the CDR3 is TGCGCCAGCAGCTTGAAGGGGATGATGCAAGAGACCCAGTACTTC.

V usage is TRBV7-9 and J usage is TRBJ2-1; 11 bases are shared with TRBD2. The CDR3 contains 14 residues. The junction had 7 bases not matched to a gene; V was cut back by 8 bases and J by 7 bases. The germline gives CDR1 SEHNR, CDR2 FQNEAQ (reference sequence). CDR3 residues: CASGLAGGLNEQFF. The CDR3 coding sequence is TGTGCCAGCGGATTAGCGGGGGGGCTTAATGAGCAGTTCTTC. The variable domain in full, completed from reference TRBV7-9 and TRBJ2-1, reads DTGVSQNPRHKITKRGQNVTFRCDPISEHNRLYWYRQTLGQGPEFLTYFQNEAQLEKSRLLSDRFSAERPKGSFSTLEIQRTEQGDSAMYLCASGLAGGLNEQFFGPGTRLTVL.

There are a few counts of this clonotype. The CDR3 bases are TGTGCCAGCGGCCGGCTGAGCACAGATACGCAGTATTTT. Protein sequence: CASGRLSTDTQYF. The chain has TRBV6-5 and TRBJ2-3, with D unclear. The CDR3 is made up of 13 amino acids. V was cut by 8 bases and J by 0 bases, with 9 bases left in between. Germline lookup yields CDR1 MNHEY and CDR2 SVGAGI.

The V call is TRBV29-1, the J call TRBJ2-4; D gene ambiguous. The end of the DNA fits TRBJ2-7 better, so the J call may be wrong. Germline V CDR1 and CDR2: SQVTM, ANQGSEA. CDR3 length: 12 residues. The CDR3 region is CSVESVGDEQYF. CDR3 nucleotide sequence: TGCAGCGTTGAAAGTGTCGGCGACGAGCAGTACTTC.